The 16 T cell receptor beta chains given below trace back to one sample, sequenced in a study of T cell changes during pregnancy in multiple sclerosis. Repertoires were generated with immunoSEQ multiplex PCR, while TCRdb's copy carries only in-frame clones and drops some. The sample includes 60,000 to 65,000 clones, 80% to 95% of them seen just once. This material consisted of peripheral blood, taken in the second trimester of pregnancy. These receptor sequences come from a female donor with multiple sclerosis, enrolled in a pregnancy study.

The chain recombines TRBV7-2 with TRBJ2-1; unclear D gene. V lost 7 bases, J lost 3 bases, and 10 bases lay in between. Germline V lookup: CDR1 SGHTA, CDR2 FQGNSA. This CDR3 contains 13 residues. The CDR3 nucleotides are TGTGCCAGCAATCCTGCCTACTACAATGAGCAGTTCTTC. This codes for CASNPAYYNEQFF.

The chain's CDR3 is CASSVQPGETEAFF. The DNA of the CDR3 is TGTGCCAGTAGTGTTCAGCCCGGGGAGACTGAAGCTTTCTTT. V and J are TRBV19 and TRBJ1-1; D gene ambiguous. Looked up from germline, CDR1 is LNHDA and CDR2 is SQIVND (reference sequence). The CDR3 has 14 residues. V was cut by 5 bases and J by 5 bases, with 15 bases left in between.

V and J are TRBV2 and TRBJ2-1, with 7 bases aligning to TRBD2. Germline lookup yields CDR1 SNHLY and CDR2 FYNNEI. This CDR3 comprises 14 residues. V gave up 6 bases and J gave up 5 bases; unmatched junction bases: 7. CDR3 DNA: TGTGCCAGCAGCGGGACTATAAAACACAATGAGCAGTTCTTC. As protein: CASSGTIKHNEQFF.

This clone appeared once. The J gene is TRBJ2-1, the V gene TRBV19, with 11 bases matching TRBD2. CDR1 and CDR2 from the germline V gene are LNHDA and SQIVND (reference sequence). The CDR3 is 15 residues long. V shed 6 bases and J 5 bases; nucleotides not matched to a gene: 6. Written as DNA, the CDR3 is TGTGCCAGTAGAATGCCGGGACTAGCGGACAATGAGCAGTTCTTC. Translating it yields CASRMPGLADNEQFF.

The chain employs TRBV7-9 and TRBJ1-2; 7 bases fit TRBD1. This CDR3 region has 15 residues. V was clipped by 5 bases and J by 0 bases; unmatched bases: 6. Germline V gene sequence: CDR1 SEHNR, CDR2 FQNEAQ (reference sequence). The CDR3 loop reads CASSPRQGSNYGYTF. DNA of the CDR3: TGTGCCAGCAGCCCCCGACAGGGATCTAACTATGGCTACACCTTC.

The chain carries TRBV6-6 and TRBJ1-2, with TRBD1 matching over 8 bases. The CDR3 extends over 16 amino acids. CDR1 and CDR2 (germline): MNHNY, SVGAGI (reference sequence). With V trimmed by 7 bases and J by 7 bases, 17 bases remained unmatched. The CDR3 loop reads CASNMQVHRGISGYTF. The CDR3 DNA reads as TGTGCCAGCAATATGCAGGTCCACAGGGGGATTAGTGGCTACACCTTC.

The CDR3 loop reads CASSQSGTGNTYNEQFF. Written as DNA, the CDR3 is TGTGCCAGCAGCCAATCCGGGACAGGGAATACCTACAATGAGCAGTTCTTC. V and J are TRBV7-2 and TRBJ2-1; 9 bases are a match to TRBD1. CDR1 and CDR2 from the germline V gene are SGHTA and FQGNSA. Losses at the gene ends were 5 bases for V and 2 bases for J; bases not matched to a gene: 10. The CDR3 covers 17 residues.

The genes are TRBV4-1 and TRBJ2-6; TRBD2 is a possible D gene (6 bases). CDR3 length: 17 amino acids. The ends were cut back, 8 bases at V and 2 bases at J, with 19 bases in the middle. The V gene's germline CDR1 is MGHRA and CDR2 YSYEKL. CDR3 in DNA: TGCGCCAGCGCCCGGGCGGGGTTAGTTACTGGGGCCAACGTCCTGACTTTC. It translates to CASARAGLVTGANVLTF.

The DNA of the CDR3 is TGTGCCAGCAGCACTAGCCCGGGAGCCTGGGAGACCCAGTACTTC. Its translation: CASSTSPGAWETQYF. The chain links TRBV11-3 to TRBJ2-5; tentative D call: TRBD2 (6 bases). Germline V gene data show CDR1 as SGHNT and CDR2 as YENEEA. The CDR3 length is 15 residues. The V end was cut by 5 bases, the J end by 5 bases, with 18 bases between.

This clone showed up just once. This chain connects TRBV19 to TRBJ2-1; a possible D gene is TRBD2 (7 bases). Germline V gene sequence: CDR1 LNHDA, CDR2 SQIVND (reference sequence). Trimming took off 3 bases at V and 2 bases at J, with 14 bases between the two ends. The CDR3 totals 16 residues. The CDR3 bases are TGTGCCAGTAGTATTGGGGGCGGGACTACCTACAATGAGCAGTTCTTC. As protein: CASSIGGGTTYNEQFF.

CDR3 loop: CASSPWGQGTEAFF. The CDR3 coding sequence is TGTGCCAGCAGCCCGTGGGGACAGGGCACTGAAGCTTTCTTT. V and J are TRBV9 and TRBJ1-1; TRBD1 matches 9 bases. From germline, CDR1 is SGDLS and CDR2 YYNGEE. V gave up 4 bases and J gave up 4 bases; unmatched junction bases: 5. The CDR3 has 14 residues.

The chain uses TRBV28 and TRBJ1-4; D is perhaps TRBD1 (5 bases). V lost 5 bases to trimming and J lost 8 bases, with 15 bases between them. The CDR3 covers 14 residues. The V gene's germline CDR1 is MDHEN and CDR2 SYDVKM. In DNA, the CDR3 is TGTGCCAGCAGTATCCTCCGGGGGGGGGAAAAACTGTTTTTT. Residues: CASSILRGGEKLFF.

This chain links TRBV2 with TRBJ2-4; TRBD2 aligns across 11 bases. CDR3 length: 20 residues. With 3 bases clipped from V and 1 base from J, the junction kept 14 bases outside the gene matches. From germline, CDR1 is SNHLY and CDR2 FYNNEI. CDR3 DNA: TGTGCCAGCAGTGATCTACCCAACCAAACTAGCGGGAGTGCCAAAAACATTCAGTACTTC. Protein product: CASSDLPNQTSGSAKNIQYF.

The genes are TRBV7-2 and TRBJ2-7; D ambiguous. There are 14 residues in the CDR3. Germline CDR1 is SGHTA and CDR2 is FQGNSA. Trimming took 3 bases from V and 4 from J, leaving 13 bases between them. CDR3 in DNA: TGTGCCAGCAGCTTCGGCAGCGTCCTTTACGAGCAGTACTTC. This translates into CASSFGSVLYEQYF.

The chain carries TRBV5-1 and TRBJ2-1; no clear D gene. The germline CDR1 and CDR2 sequences are SGHRS and YFSETQ. The V end lost 4 bases, the J end lost 6 bases, and 17 bases lay between the germline ends. The length of the CDR3 is 15 residues. The CDR3 reads CASSLPDQAINEQFF. CDR3 bases: TGCGCCAGCAGCCTACCCGACCAGGCGATCAATGAGCAGTTCTTC. The full variable domain, its missing parts supplied by reference TRBV5-1 and TRBJ2-1, is KAGVTQTPRYLIKTRGQQVTLSCSPISGHRSVSWYQQTPGQGLQFLFEYFSETQRNKGNFPGRFSGRQFSNSRSEMNVSTLELGDSALYLCASSLPDQAINEQFFGPGTRLTVL.

The chain couples TRBV5-1 to TRBJ1-2; 10 nucleotides line up with TRBD1. Germline V gives CDR1 SGHRS, CDR2 YFSETQ. With 3 bases clipped from V and 4 bases from J, the junction kept 18 bases outside the gene matches. The CDR3 spans 19 residues. CDR3 coding DNA: TGCGCCAGCAGCTCGACAGCCGGGACAGGGGCCACTATCTCCTATGGCTACACCTTC. It encodes CASSSTAGTGATISYGYTF.